This T cell receptor (beta chain) is from a study of control samples from healthy donors and cancer patients. The CDR3 is made up of 16 amino acids. Looked up from germline, CDR1 is ENHRY and CDR2 is SYGVKD. The V and J ends lost 1 base and 8 bases, in that order; junction bases with no gene match: 9. Method: immunoSEQ multiplex PCR; TCRdb's copy keeps in-frame clones and lacks some. This table has 70,000 to 95,000 clones, just over 90% appearing once. V gene TRBV10-3 combines with J gene TRBJ1-2; 11 bases are a match to TRBD1. The specimen was blood. This receptor was identified in a woman aged 25 to 45 in good health. CDR3 amino acids: CAISEFRTGGLEGYTF. The CDR3 bases are TGTGCCATCAGTGAGTTTAGGACAGGGGGCTTAGAAGGCTACACCTTC.